The clone carrying this T cell receptor beta chain was recorded at least ten times. The antigen remains undetermined. V dropped 1 base and J dropped 6 bases, with 10 bases sitting between them. The V gene's germline CDR1 is SGHRS and CDR2 YFSETQ. The CDR3 spans 13 residues. The source of the sample is a study of T cells after yellow fever vaccination. Study-wide findings and caveats: Weaker, the secondary response had a peak occurring faster, on day 5 versus 15.

TCRdb used MiXCR to reprocess the 5' RACE reads, holding one entry per CDR3 protein. The sample lists 100,000 to 150,000 distinct CDR3 sequences, more than 6% occurring once. The source material was CD4+ T cells sorted from PBMCs, sampled approximately 11 days after the first yellow fever vaccination. This sequence originates from a man between 18 and 29 years old who received the YFV17D yellow fever vaccine. This chain uses TRBV5-1 with TRBJ1-1; D might be TRBD1 (5 bases). CDR3 nucleotides: TGCGCCAGCAGCTTGAGGGGACGAGCTGAAGCTTTCTTT. Amino acids: CASSLRGRAEAFF.